Included here is one T cell receptor beta chain sequence, with context. Its antigen is currently unknown. The missing conserved phenylalanine or tryptophan at the end of this CDR3 makes a read error likely. The data are from a study of T cells in Graves' hyperthyroidism and ophthalmopathy. The study, taken as a whole, reports: Ophthalmopathy prediction by the model preceded onset by a median about 6.5 months. Among clonotypes expanded in thyroid above 0.001, most were also found in blood.

Amplification of TCR beta CDR3 regions was performed using RNA transcripts as template. When the TCR CDR3 underwent first-round RT-PCR, the HTBI primer set was used. TCRdb ran MiXCR on the multiplex PCR reads and lists one entry per CDR3 protein. In the table there are under 350,000 distinct CDR3 sequences, roughly 15% of which are singletons. The CDR3 is 13 amino acids. CDR1 and CDR2 (germline): DFQATT, SNEGSKA (reference sequence). V and J are TRBV20-1 and TRBJ1-5; no clear D. The sequenced sample consisted of blood. This clonotype was obtained from a woman in her thirties or forties with Graves' ophthalmopathy. This chain's CDR3 is CSARVGSNQPQHL. CDR3 coding DNA: TGCAGTGCTAGGGTAGGGTCTAATCAACCCCAGCATCTT.